A single sample gave rise to the 14 T cell receptor beta chains below, sequenced in a study of vaccination and CD4 T cells after COVID-19. No antigen is known for these receptors. Cultured CD4+ T cells had their DNA profiled by the Oncomine TCR Beta short-read assay. TCRdb recomputed calls from the PCR reads with MiXCR, one row per CDR3 protein. The repertoire holds 4,000 to 5,000 distinct CDR3 sequences, with roughly three fifths as singletons. Described treatment: approximately 11-day PBMC culture with coronavirus spike peptide pools or control peptides (ViraFEST assay). CD4+ T lymphocytes from the unexposed donor were collected before the COVID-19 pandemic (2011-2018). The material sequenced was CD4+ T cells from blood, cultured in vitro. Every receptor here comes from a human donor in good health.

The gene calls are TRBV5-8 and TRBJ1-5; D gene unclear. Trimming left V 0 bases short and J 7 bases short, with 8 bases between. In germline, CDR1 is SGHTS, CDR2 YDEGEE. The CDR3 loop spans 13 amino acids. CDR3 DNA: TGTGCCAGCAGCTTGGGGGAAGGACAGCCCCAGCATTTT. Residues: CASSLGEGQPQHF.

The chain is built from TRBV7-9 and TRBJ2-2; 8 nucleotides line up with TRBD1. There are 15 residues in the CDR3. The germline gives CDR1 SEHNR, CDR2 FQNEAQ (reference sequence). V lost 5 bases to trimming and J lost 5 bases; unmatched junction nucleotides: 7. CDR3 bases: TGTGCCAGCAGCCCCCGGACAGGGTCAACCGGGGAGCTGTTTTTT. This gives the protein CASSPRTGSTGELFF.

In its sample, this clonotype was seen a few times. This chain connects TRBV7-2 to TRBJ2-5; D call uncertain. The CDR3 totals 11 residues. V shed 4 bases and J shed 2 bases, with 2 bases lying between them. Per the germline V gene, CDR1 is SGHTA and CDR2 is FQGNSA. The chain's CDR3 is CASSSQETQYF. In DNA form, the CDR3 reads TGTGCCAGCAGCTCACAAGAGACCCAGTACTTC.

The CDR3 here is CSASLATGGFGYTF. The CDR3 coding sequence is TGCAGTGCTAGTTTGGCGACAGGGGGTTTTGGCTACACCTTC. This rearrangement joins TRBV20-1 to TRBJ1-2; 9 nucleotides match TRBD1. The germline gives CDR1 DFQATT, CDR2 SNEGSKA (reference sequence). This CDR3 spans 14 amino acids. V lost 3 bases and J lost 7; bases outside the gene matches: 9.

The rearrangement joins TRBV10-3 to TRBJ2-3; tentatively, D is TRBD2 (6 bases). CDR3 length: 15 amino acids. Germline V gene sequence: CDR1 ENHRY, CDR2 SYGVKD. With 4 bases removed from V and 5 bases from J, the gap between germline ends came to 16 bases. CDR3 amino acids: CAISAAGLSKDTQYF. The CDR3 DNA reads TGTGCCATCAGTGCGGCGGGACTCTCTAAAGATACGCAGTATTTT.

This clonotype has a single count. This chain connects TRBV20-1 to TRBJ2-5; D gene uncertain. V was cut by 5 bases and J by 5 bases, with 12 bases left in between. The germline V gene has CDR1 DFQATT and CDR2 SNEGSKA (reference sequence). The CDR3 runs 12 residues. The CDR3 DNA reads as TGCAGTGCTGGCCTCACTACGGAGACCCAGTACTTC. Its protein is CSAGLTTETQYF.

This chain links TRBV19 with TRBJ2-1, with D possibly matching TRBD2 (5 bases). In germline, CDR1 is LNHDA, CDR2 SQIVND (reference sequence). The CDR3 contains 13 residues. The V and J ends lost 3 bases and 8 bases respectively, with 11 bases between them. CDR3 sequence reads: CASSILGAHEQFF. The CDR3 DNA sequence: TGTGCCAGTAGTATTTTGGGAGCACATGAGCAGTTCTTC.

The chain recombines TRBV2 with TRBJ1-1; D might be TRBD1 (6 bases). V was clipped by 2 bases and J by 4 bases, with 8 bases between them. The germline CDR1 and CDR2 sequences are SNHLY and FYNNEI. The CDR3 is 13 amino acids. CDR3 DNA: TGTGCCAGCAGTGAAAGCAGGGGCACTGAAGCTTTCTTT. It specifies CASSESRGTEAFF. Drawing the rest from reference TRBV2 and TRBJ1-1, the complete variable domain is EPEVTQTPSHQVTQMGQEVILRCVPISNHLYFYWYRQILGQKVEFLVSFYNNEISEKSEIFDDQFSVERPDGSNFTLKIRSTKLEDSAMYFCASSESRGTEAFFGQGTRLTVV.

The chain joins TRBV6-2 or TRBV6-3 to TRBJ1-2; 7 nucleotides agree with TRBD1. J gave up 5 bases and V 8 bases, and 5 bases lay outside the gene matches. The CDR3 extends over 12 amino acids. The germline CDR1 and CDR2 sequences are MNHEY and SVGEGT. CDR3 coding DNA: TGTGCCAGCGTGGAGGGGGCGTATGGCTACACCTTC. Its protein product is CASVEGAYGYTF.

This clonotype showed up just once. The chain employs TRBV20-1 and TRBJ2-7; D is possibly TRBD1 (5 bases). Germline CDR1 and CDR2: DFQATT and SNEGSKA (reference sequence). The ends were cut back, 2 bases at V and 2 bases at J, with 16 bases in the middle. The CDR3 sequence is 15 residues long. The CDR3 here is CSARQGNPVTYEQYF. The CDR3 DNA sequence: TGCAGTGCTAGACAGGGAAACCCCGTTACCTACGAGCAGTACTTC.

The chain combines TRBV5-1 with TRBJ2-1; TRBD2 matches 11 bases. Germline V gene lookup returns CDR1 SGHRS and CDR2 YFSETQ. The CDR3 is 19 residues long. V was pared by 4 bases and J by 4 bases, with 16 bases of the junction left unmatched. The CDR3 nucleotides read TGCGCCAGCAGCCTTGGCCCTCCCCCGGGACTAGCGGATTACAATGAGCAGTTCTTC. Protein product: CASSLGPPPGLADYNEQFF.

The CDR3 sequence: CASSEIHNSGNTIYF. The CDR3 DNA follows: TGTGCCAGCAGTGAAATCCATAACTCTGGAAACACCATATATTTT. The V call is TRBV6-1, the J call TRBJ1-3; D call uncertain. The CDR3 length is 15 residues. Germline V gene lookup returns CDR1 MNHNS and CDR2 SASEGT. V was shortened by 2 bases and J by 0 bases, with 8 bases between the two germline ends.

The chain is built from TRBV6-5 and TRBJ1-1; no firm D call. The CDR3 runs to 15 residues. Trimming removed 0 bases from V and 3 bases from J, with 11 bases in between. The germline V gene encodes CDR1 MNHEY and CDR2 SVGAGI. The CDR3 DNA reads TGTGCCAGCAGTTACTCGAATCCCAGACACACTGAAGCTTTCTTT. It yields the protein CASSYSNPRHTEAFF.

This clonotype has more than one count but fewer than ten. The chain is built from TRBV7-8 and TRBJ2-3; a possible D gene is TRBD2 (6 bases). The CDR3 is made up of 15 amino acids. Germline V gene lookup returns CDR1 SGHVS and CDR2 FQNEAQ. The V gene lost 8 bases and the J gene lost 3 bases, with 18 bases spanning the gap. The chain's CDR3 is CASGEPSVGTDTQYF. The CDR3 DNA sequence: TGTGCCAGCGGGGAGCCTAGCGTTGGGACAGATACGCAGTATTTT.